This T cell receptor (beta chain) was captured by sequencing in a study of human T cells and chemical hapten exposure. This clonotype was detected a few times. Unique molecular identifiers were attached to individual cDNA molecules within the library. TCRdb passed the RACE reads through MiXCR, listing each CDR3 protein once. The table has 350,000 to 450,000 distinct CDR3 sequences, approximately 5.1% seen once. V lost 3 bases and J lost 6, with 8 bases in between. The CDR3 covers 12 residues. Germline V gene lookup returns CDR1 ENHRY and CDR2 SYGVKD. As to time point: pre-sensitization, week 0. The treatment here: therapeutic diphenylcyclopropenone sensitization with weekly scalp DPC.

The receptor's source is a woman between 50 and 59 years old with alopecia areata. Some clones in this sample may be carry-over from other donors' samples. The sequenced sample was whole blood, obtained in connection with sensitization to the hapten diphenylcyclopropenone (DPC). This sequence joins TRBV10-3 and TRBJ1-1, with TRBD1 as a possible D gene (5 bases). Here the CDR3 DNA reads TGTGCCATCAGTGATCGGGGGTCTGAAGCTTTCTTT. Its translation: CAISDRGSEAFF.